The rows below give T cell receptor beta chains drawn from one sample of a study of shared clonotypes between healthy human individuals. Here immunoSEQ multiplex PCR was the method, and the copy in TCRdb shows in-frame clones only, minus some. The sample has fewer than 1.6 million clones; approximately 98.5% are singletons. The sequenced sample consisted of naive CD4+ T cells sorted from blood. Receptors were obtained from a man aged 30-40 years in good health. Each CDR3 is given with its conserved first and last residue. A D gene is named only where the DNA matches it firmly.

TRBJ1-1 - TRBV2 TGTGCCAGCGGTGGAGACGGGGCCGAAGCTTTCTTT CASGGDGAEAFF
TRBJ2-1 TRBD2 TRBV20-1 TGCAGTGCGCGAACTAGCGGGAGGCAGTTCTTC CSARTSGRQFF
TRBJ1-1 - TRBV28 TGTGCCAGCAGTTTAGTGGGGGCAATCCCCAACACTGAAGCTTTCTTT CASSLVGAIPNTEAFF
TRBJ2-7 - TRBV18 TGTGCCAGCTCACCAAGGGGGGGAATCGTTTCGGACGAGCAGTACTTC CASSPRGGIVSDEQYF
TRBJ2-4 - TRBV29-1 TGCAGCGTTGACACAGGAAAAAACATTCAGTACTTC CSVDTGKNIQYF
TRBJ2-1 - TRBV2 TGTGCCAGCAGTGAACTAGCGAAAAGCTCCTACAATGAGCAGTTCTTC CASSELAKSSYNEQFF
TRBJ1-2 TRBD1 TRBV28 TGTGCCAGCAGCCTCGACAGGGGTCGTGGCTACACCTTC CASSLDRGRGYTF
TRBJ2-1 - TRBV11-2 TGTGCCAGCGGTTCTGCAAACAATGAGCAGTTCTTC CASGSANNEQFF
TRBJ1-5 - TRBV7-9 TGTGCCAGCAGCTTAATGGGGGCGCGGGATCAGCCCCAGCATTTT CASSLMGARDQPQHF
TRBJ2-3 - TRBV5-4 TGTGCCAGCAGCTTGGGCCGGGTTAGCACAGATACGCAGTATTTT CASSLGRVSTDTQYF
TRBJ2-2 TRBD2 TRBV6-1 TGTGCCAGCGAACTAGCGGGAGTTACCGGGGAGCTGTTTTTT CASELAGVTGELFF
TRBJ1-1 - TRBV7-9 TGTGCCAGCAAAGCTTTGAGTGGATCAACTGAAGCTTTCTTT CASKALSGSTEAFF
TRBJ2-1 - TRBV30 TGTGCCTGGAGTGTTCCACCCTCCTACAATGAGCAGTTCTTC CAWSVPPSYNEQFF
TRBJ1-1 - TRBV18 TGTGCCAGCTCATGGGACCTGAACACTGAAGCTTTCTTT CASSWDLNTEAFF
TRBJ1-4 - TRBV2 TGTGCCAGCATACCGGAGTACGCGTATGAAAAACTGTTTTTT CASIPEYAYEKLFF
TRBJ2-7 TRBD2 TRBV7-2 TGTGCCAGCAGCTCAGACCGGGGGGTATTCTACGAGCAGTACTTC CASSSDRGVFYEQYF
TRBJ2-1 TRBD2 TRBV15 TGTGCCACCAGCAGAGAACTAGCGGGCACCGGCGGGGAGCAGTTCTTC CATSRELAGTGGEQFF